This TCR beta chain was found in a study of prognosis after radiotherapy for stage I lung cancer. CDR3 length equals 14 residues. Germline CDR1 is SGHAT and CDR2 is FQNNGV. V was trimmed by 5 bases and J by 0 bases, leaving 9 bases between them. This clonotype counts as medium-sized. The antigen remains unidentified. Study-level results: Stereotactic body radiation therapy was followed by fewer unique TCR clones, median approximately 9,600 versus 7,200.

It was by two-round multiplex PCR that TCR beta CDR3 was amplified from genomic DNA. Used in first-round PCR were primers specific to each TRBV and TRBJ gene. One entry per CDR3 protein results from TCRdb running MiXCR on the multiplex PCR reads. The sample lists about 12,000 distinct CDR3 sequences, 50% to 65% occurring once. The input for sequencing was PBMCs, taken before or after stereotactic body radiation therapy (not recorded which). The rearrangement uses TRBV11-2 and TRBJ2-3; tentative D call: TRBD1 (6 bases). The sequence came from a donor at least 50 years old with non-small cell lung cancer. CDR3 loop: CASSPGQSTDTQYF. In DNA, the CDR3 is TGTGCCAGCAGCCCGGGACAAAGCACAGATACGCAGTATTTT.